These T cell receptor beta chains were read from a single sample in a study of T cell responses to AZD1222 COVID-19 vaccine. The table came from immunoSEQ multiplex PCR; TCRdb's copy has only in-frame clones and leaves some out. The table includes roughly 170,000 clones, approximately 94% detected once. Here the sequenced sample was peripheral blood, taken 28 days after the second AZD1222 dose. These TCRs come from an adult who received the AZD1222 COVID-19 vaccine. CDR3s include the opening cysteine and the closing phenylalanine or tryptophan.

v_gene,CDR3aa
TRBV7-9,CASSLGAGAWDEQFF
TRBV19,CASSILGDASAFF
TRBV25-1,CASSEGGGGRPEAFF
TRBV5-1,CASSLTPDTTYGYTF
TRBV2,CASSEEALGFGDNEQFF
TRBV19,CASSQTGDNSPLHF
TRBV4-3,CASSLYTGTGPNYGYTF
TRBV7-2,CASSFAGVGNQPQHF
TRBV4-1,CASSQEDSGRNNPAYEQYF
TRBV27,CASSLSAGQTNEKLFF
TRBV24-1,CATSDSTDRALSRGYTF
TRBV6-1,CASSESQDGYTF
TRBV9,CASSPAADTQYF
TRBV18,CASSPREGPSTDTQYF
TRBV19,CASSIFQQGEKLFF
TRBV6-5,CASSYSGQERQPQHF
TRBV14,CASSQDWGQGPPQYF
TRBV10-3,CAISEDGPGGSPLHF
TRBV28,CASSSSRGAVYNEQFF
TRBV3-1/TRBV3-2,CASSPGRGSGNTIYF
TRBV3-1/TRBV3-2,CASSLQGSEKLFF
TRBV7-9,CASSATGNKGYTF
TRBV19,CASGRDVNYGYTF
TRBV10-3,CAISETLYNEQFF
TRBV19,CASNDAVNTEAFF
TRBV12-3/TRBV12-4,CASSPRDRAEAFF
TRBV4-1,CASSQVMGGPNEKLFF
TRBV19,CASSIVLGFAGNQPQHF
TRBV7-7,CASSPSGGNTGELFF
TRBV13,CASSLRDDEHQTNYGYTF
TRBV19,CASSTTGGSGNTIYF
TRBV25-1,CASREEGAWGQETQYF
TRBV20-1,CSARATGELFF
TRBV27,CASSLYGGNSNTEAFF
TRBV11-3,CASSTGTPSDTEAFF
TRBV28,CASSPSRGRRLAGDTQYF
TRBV5-4,CASSLKGSDTQYF
TRBV3-1/TRBV3-2,CASSQVIPAILSSLCSGNTIYF
TRBV9,CASSARDISYEQYF
TRBV15,CATGTDRVLGVYNEQFF
TRBV6-1,CASSENRGLSGYTF
TRBV5-1,CASSLDQGAREIDGYTF